A selection of T cell receptor beta chains follows, all from one sample in a study of breast tumors, draining lymph nodes, adjacent tissues. TCRdb analysed the multiplex PCR reads with MiXCR anew, one entry per CDR3 protein. The sample includes approximately 300,000 distinct CDR3 sequences, about 33% of them seen just once. Sequenced sample: axillary lymph node tissue. The receptors derive from a female donor with breast cancer. Some clones in this sample may be carry-over from other donors' samples. Both conserved end residues are part of each CDR3. Each record gives: V gene, clone size, CDR3 length, D gene, J gene, CDR3 DNA, CDR3 protein. The D gene is left open where the match is weak. Rows may omit the clone size; those that give it use once, few, many or a size class.

V: TRBV7-9; size: many; length: 16; D: .; J: TRBJ2-7; DNA: TGTGCCAGCAGCTTAGCGCTGAACCCGGCATCCTACGAGCAGTACTTC; CDR3: CASSLALNPASYEQYF
V: TRBV11-3; size: many; length: 15; D: TRBD2; J: TRBJ2-5; DNA: TGTGCCAGCAGCCCCGGACTAGAAGGATTGGAGACCCAGTACTTC; CDR3: CASSPGLEGLETQYF
V: TRBV20-1; size: many; length: 12; D: TRBD2; J: TRBJ2-5; DNA: TGCAGTGCTAGCCCCAGCGGGAGTTCCCAGTACTTC; CDR3: CSASPSGSSQYF
V: TRBV6-6; size: once; length: 18; D: .; J: TRBJ1-5; DNA: TGTGCCAGCAGTTACGGGTCCACAGGGTCGTATAGCAATCAGCCCCAGCATTTT; CDR3: CASSYGSTGSYSNQPQHF
V: TRBV12-3/TRBV12-4; size: many; length: 15; D: TRBD1; J: TRBJ1-2; DNA: TGTGCCAGCGTTAGGCAGGCAGGGGGCGTAAATGGCTACACCTTC; CDR3: CASVRQAGGVNGYTF
V: TRBV5-5; size: many; length: 13; D: .; J: TRBJ2-1; DNA: TGTGCCAGCAGCTCCACTAGCCTTAATGAGCAGTTCTTC; CDR3: CASSSTSLNEQFF
V: TRBV7-9; size: many; length: 18; D: TRBD2; J: TRBJ2-7; DNA: TGTGCCAGCAGCCGACACCGAGGGGTAGCGGGACTGGGCTACGAGCAGTACTTC; CDR3: CASSRHRGVAGLGYEQYF
V: TRBV20-1; size: many; length: 13; D: .; J: TRBJ2-7; DNA: TGCAGTGCTAGCGGTCTAGCTTTCTACGAGCAGTACTTC; CDR3: CSASGLAFYEQYF
V: TRBV12-3/TRBV12-4; size: many; length: 13; D: .; J: TRBJ2-3; DNA: TGTGCCAGCAGTTTAAGGGCTTCCGATACGCAGTATTTT; CDR3: CASSLRASDTQYF
V: TRBV11-3; size: .; length: 18; D: TRBD2; J: TRBJ2-3; DNA: TGTGCCAGCAGCCCCGGAGGAGGGACTAATCGGGGTACAGATACGCAGTATTTT; CDR3: CASSPGGGTNRGTDTQYF
V: TRBV5-1; size: .; length: 16; D: TRBD1; J: TRBJ2-2; DNA: TGCGCCAGGGGGATCGACAGGGGGTCCTCTGCCGGGGAGCTGTTTTTC; CDR3: CARGIDRGSSAGELFF
V: TRBV12-5; size: few; length: 18; D: TRBD2; J: TRBJ2-3; DNA: TGTGCTAGTGGTTTGCCCCGACTAGCGGGAGGGTCCGCAGATACGCAGTATTTT; CDR3: CASGLPRLAGGSADTQYF
V: TRBV12-3/TRBV12-4; size: many; length: 15; D: .; J: TRBJ1-3; DNA: TGTGCCAGCAGTTTTGGGGCTAACTCTGGAAACACCATATATTTT; CDR3: CASSFGANSGNTIYF
V: TRBV5-1; size: .; length: 16; D: .; J: TRBJ1-1; DNA: TGCGCCAGCAGTAAAGAGGGGGTCAGGTGGAACACTGAAGCTTTCTTT; CDR3: CASSKEGVRWNTEAFF
V: TRBV10-2; size: many; length: 14; D: .; J: TRBJ2-6; DNA: TGCGCCAGCAGGGGTGGCTCTGGGGCCAACGTCCTGACTTTC; CDR3: CASRGGSGANVLTF
V: TRBV20-1; size: many; length: 15; D: TRBD2; J: TRBJ2-7; DNA: TGCAGTGCTAGTCGCTTGGCGGGAGGGCCTGAGGAGCAGTACTTC; CDR3: CSASRLAGGPEEQYF
V: TRBV5-1; size: .; length: 13; D: TRBD2; J: TRBJ2-1; DNA: TGCGCCAGCAGCTTGGAGGGCGGGAGAGGGCAGTTCTTC; CDR3: CASSLEGGRGQFF
V: TRBV15; size: many; length: 15; D: .; J: TRBJ2-7; DNA: TGTGCCACCAGCAGAGATCGTAGGGTGGGCTACGAGCAGTACTTC; CDR3: CATSRDRRVGYEQYF
V: TRBV4-1; size: many; length: 19; D: TRBD1; J: TRBJ1-4; DNA: TGCGCCAGCAGCCAAAGAGGGGACAGGGCCATAGGGACTAATGAAAAACTGTTTTTT; CDR3: CASSQRGDRAIGTNEKLFF
V: TRBV6-2/TRBV6-3; size: few; length: 15; D: .; J: TRBJ2-7; DNA: TGTGCCAGCAGCCCAGGGAGCGGAGGTGCCTACGAGCAGTACTTC; CDR3: CASSPGSGGAYEQYF
V: TRBV24-1; size: .; length: 13; D: .; J: TRBJ2-7; DNA: TGTGCTAGAGTGACTCGAGGGACTGGCGAGCAGTACTTC; CDR3: CARVTRGTGEQYF
V: TRBV28; size: .; length: 12; D: .; J: TRBJ1-4; DNA: TGTGCCAGCAAGAGCACTAATGAAAAACTGGTTTTT; CDR3: CASKSTNEKLVF
V: TRBV9; size: many; length: 14; D: TRBD1; J: TRBJ1-4; DNA: TGTGCCAGCAGCGGGACAGGAAAGAATGAAAAACTGTTTTTT; CDR3: CASSGTGKNEKLFF
V: TRBV5-4; size: many; length: 16; D: TRBD1; J: TRBJ2-6; DNA: TGTGCCAGCAGCCCAGGGGGCGCGGAAGGGGCCAACGTCCTGACTTTC; CDR3: CASSPGGAEGANVLTF
V: TRBV20-1; size: few; length: 17; D: TRBD1; J: TRBJ2-5; DNA: TGCAGTGCTAGAAAACGGGACAGGGGTTCCAGCCAAGAGACCCAGTACTTC; CDR3: CSARKRDRGSSQETQYF
V: TRBV13; size: many; length: 14; D: .; J: TRBJ1-6; DNA: TGTGCCAGCAGCTTAAGCAGGGCCAATTCACCCCTCCACTTT; CDR3: CASSLSRANSPLHF
V: TRBV7-8; size: many; length: 16; D: .; J: TRBJ2-7; DNA: TGTGCCAGCAGCTTAAGCCCAAAGCGGGTCTCCTACGAGCAGTACTTC; CDR3: CASSLSPKRVSYEQYF
V: TRBV12-3/TRBV12-4; size: many; length: 13; D: .; J: TRBJ2-3; DNA: TGTGCCAGCAGTTTCGCTAGGGGAGATACGCAGTATTTT; CDR3: CASSFARGDTQYF
V: TRBV29-1; size: many; length: 14; D: TRBD2; J: TRBJ2-7; DNA: TGCAGCGTTGAAATGGGCGCTAGCGGCTACGAGCAGTACTTC; CDR3: CSVEMGASGYEQYF
V: TRBV6-1; size: many; length: 14; D: .; J: TRBJ1-5; DNA: TGTGCCACCTTCACAAGGCAGGGCAATCAGCCCCAGCATTTT; CDR3: CATFTRQGNQPQHF
V: TRBV11-2; size: many; length: 11; D: .; J: TRBJ2-2; DNA: TGTGCCAGCAGGTCGTCCGGGGAGCTGTTTTTT; CDR3: CASRSSGELFF
V: TRBV6-1; size: .; length: 15; D: .; J: TRBJ1-5; DNA: TGTGCCAGCAGTCTACGGGACAATCCAAATCAGCCCCGGCATTTT; CDR3: CASSLRDNPNQPRHF
V: TRBV11-3; size: few; length: 14; D: .; J: TRBJ2-1; DNA: TGTGCCAGCAGCCCACTTCAAGGGTCCAATGAGCAGTTCTTC; CDR3: CASSPLQGSNEQFF
V: TRBV19; size: .; length: 11; D: TRBD1; J: TRBJ1-2; DNA: TGTGCAGCGCAGGGGGCCTATGGCTACACCTTC; CDR3: CAAQGAYGYTF
V: TRBV5-1; size: many; length: 14; D: .; J: TRBJ1-2; DNA: TGCGCCAGCAGCTTGGAGGCGGGGGTGAGTGGCTACACCTTC; CDR3: CASSLEAGVSGYTF
V: TRBV6-2/TRBV6-3; size: .; length: 12; D: .; J: TRBJ2-7; DNA: TGTGTCAGCAGTGCCGGGACATTCGAGCAGTACTTC; CDR3: CVSSAGTFEQYF
V: TRBV7-9; size: many; length: 12; D: .; J: TRBJ2-7; DNA: TGTGCCAGCAGCTTCGGCCTCTACGAGCAGTACTTC; CDR3: CASSFGLYEQYF
V: TRBV24-1; size: many; length: 14; D: .; J: TRBJ2-1; DNA: TGTGCCACCAGTGATTTGTTTAGCGTCAATGAGCAGTTCTTC; CDR3: CATSDLFSVNEQFF
V: TRBV27; size: many; length: 14; D: .; J: TRBJ1-6; DNA: TGTGCCAGCAGTTGGACATCTCAGAATTCACCCCTCCACTTT; CDR3: CASSWTSQNSPLHF
V: TRBV19; size: many; length: 11; D: .; J: TRBJ2-7; DNA: TGTGCCAGTAGCATAGCTTCCGAGCAGTACTTC; CDR3: CASSIASEQYF
V: TRBV20-1; size: many; length: 14; D: .; J: TRBJ2-1; DNA: TGCAGTGCTAGTGGGTTGCTGGCCTACAATGAGCAGTTCTTC; CDR3: CSASGLLAYNEQFF
V: TRBV5-8; size: many; length: 15; D: .; J: TRBJ1-6; DNA: TGTGCCAGCAGCTTACCGGCCGGGACTTATTCACCCCTCCACTTT; CDR3: CASSLPAGTYSPLHF
V: TRBV5-1; size: many; length: 17; D: TRBD2; J: TRBJ2-3; DNA: TGCGCCAGCAGCTTCCGGACTAGCGGGAGGAGGACAGATACGCAGTATTTT; CDR3: CASSFRTSGRRTDTQYF
V: TRBV7-8; size: few; length: 11; D: .; J: TRBJ1-1; DNA: TGTGCCAGCAGCTTAGTCACTGAAGCTTTCTTT; CDR3: CASSLVTEAFF
V: TRBV4-3; size: .; length: 13; D: .; J: TRBJ1-1; DNA: TGCGCCAGCAGCCAAGAGCTCCTCAGGGGTGCTTTCTTT; CDR3: CASSQELLRGAFF
V: TRBV2; size: many; length: 15; D: .; J: TRBJ1-6; DNA: TGTGCCAGCAGTAAAAGGTCAGGGTTTGATTCACCCCTCCACTTT; CDR3: CASSKRSGFDSPLHF